This T cell receptor (beta chain) emerged from a study of OX40 agonist ivuxolimab in advanced cancers. The CDR3 is 14 amino acids. Germline loops: CDR1 SQVTM, CDR2 ANQGSEA. Trimming shortened V by 7 bases and J by 2 bases, and 17 bases separated the two germline ends. The assay was immunoSEQ multiplex PCR, and TCRdb's table has in-frame clones only and misses some. Of 90,000 to 100,000 clones listed, around nine tenths were seen once; the top ten hold about 0.8%. Sequencing was performed on CD4+ or CD8+ T cells sorted from blood, taken in a trial of the OX40 agonist ivuxolimab. The rearrangement links TRBV29-1 to TRBJ1-2, with D possibly TRBD1 on 6 matching bases. The sequence was collected from an adult with an advanced solid tumor such as melanoma, head and neck, liver or kidney cancer. Written as DNA, the CDR3 is TGCAGCGCAGCCATACAACAGGGAAACTATGGCTACACCTTC. As protein: CSAAIQQGNYGYTF.